Presented here are 11 T cell receptor beta chains from one specimen sequenced in a study of response to subunit inactivated influenza vaccine. Using its own MiXCR run on the RT-PCR reads, TCRdb lists one record per CDR3 protein. Here the sample spans a few hundred thousand distinct CDR3 sequences, 20% to 25% being singletons. This sample comprised PBMCs from blood, obtained about 19 months after vaccination. These receptors were taken from a man between 45 and 75 years old who received an inactivated influenza vaccine.

This sequence joins TRBV6-4 and TRBJ2-1; 8 nucleotides align to TRBD2. Per germline, CDR1 MRHNA and CDR2 SNTAGT. This CDR3 spans 16 amino acids. Trimming removed 4 bases from V and 2 bases from J; junction bases left unmatched: 7. CDR3 loop: CASSASGSRAYNEQFF. CDR3 DNA sequence: TGTGCCAGCAGTGCCAGCGGGAGCAGAGCCTACAATGAGCAGTTCTTC.

The chain combines TRBV3-1 with TRBJ2-6; D unclear. CDR1 is LGHDT and CDR2 is YNNKEL in the germline V gene (reference sequence). Deletions cut 1 base from V and 4 bases from J, with 8 bases between. The CDR3 loop spans 15 amino acids. The CDR3 reads CASSQVQPGANVLTF. The CDR3, as DNA: TGTGCCAGCAGCCAAGTTCAACCCGGGGCCAACGTCCTGACTTTC.

In this sample, this clonotype turned up a few times. CDR3 nucleotides: TGCGCCAGCAGCCAAGGGACTAGCCCGACCTACGAGCAGTACTTC. Its protein is CASSQGTSPTYEQYF. The chain carries TRBV4-3 and TRBJ2-7, with 8 bases matching TRBD2. The germline gives CDR1 LGHNA, CDR2 YSLEER. After removal of 1 base from V and 2 bases from J, the junction contained 4 bases not matched to a gene. The CDR3 length is 15 residues.

This clonotype has only a few counts. This sequence joins TRBV29-1 and TRBJ2-3; D may be TRBD1 or TRBD2 (5 bases each). This CDR3 region has 15 residues. Per the germline V gene, CDR1 is SQVTM and CDR2 is ANQGSEA. Trimming removed 7 bases at V and 2 bases at J, with 19 bases between. CDR3 residues: CSAQGRAEDTDTQYF. The CDR3 nucleotides are TGCAGCGCCCAGGGTCGAGCGGAGGACACAGATACGCAGTATTTT.

Only a few counts were recorded for this clonotype. The genes are TRBV7-2 and TRBJ2-3; 10 bases agree with TRBD2. The germline gives CDR1 SGHTA, CDR2 FQGNSA. V was pared by 5 bases and J by 7 bases, with 12 bases of the junction left unmatched. The CDR3 length is 16 residues. The CDR3 loop reads CASSLPQRGGLNTQYF. As DNA, the CDR3 is TGTGCCAGCAGCCTACCCCAGCGGGGGGGCTTAAATACGCAGTATTTT.

The chain recombines TRBV6-1 with TRBJ2-1, with TRBD2 matching over 8 bases. The germline CDR1 and CDR2 sequences are MNHNS and SASEGT. This CDR3 region has 14 residues. V shed 10 bases, J shed 10 bases, and the junction held 15 bases outside the gene matches. CDR3 bases: TGTGCCACCCGAAGGGAGCGGGAGAGTCCCGAGCAGTTCTTC. It codes for CATRRERESPEQFF.

CDR3 region: CASSFFLPPGLAGRGAKNIQYF. The CDR3 coding sequence is TGTGCCAGCAGTTTTTTTTTGCCCCCGGGACTAGCGGGACGGGGGGCCAAAAACATTCAGTACTTC. V usage is TRBV28 and J usage is TRBJ2-4, with TRBD2 matching over 13 bases. The germline V gene encodes CDR1 MDHEN and CDR2 SYDVKM. J gave up 1 base and V 3 bases, and 18 bases lay outside the gene matches. This CDR3 is built from 22 residues.

The table lists this clonotype with a few counts. The rearrangement links TRBV3-1 to TRBJ2-2; D is possibly TRBD2 (7 bases). Germline loops: CDR1 LGHDT, CDR2 YNNKEL (reference sequence). This CDR3 is 15 amino acids long. With 4 bases removed from V and 5 bases from J, the gap between germline ends came to 14 bases. The CDR3 loop reads CASSPGGRRTGELFF. DNA of the CDR3: TGTGCCAGCAGCCCCGGGGGGCGTCGGACCGGGGAGCTGTTTTTT.

The chain employs TRBV11-2 and TRBJ2-2; TRBD2 aligns across 10 bases. Germline assignment: CDR1 SGHAT and CDR2 FQNNGV. The CDR3 runs 15 residues. The V gene end was trimmed by 5 bases and the J gene end by 7 bases; junction bases not matched to a gene: 7. The CDR3 loop is CASSPIAGGNGELFF. The DNA of the CDR3 is TGTGCCAGCAGCCCGATAGCGGGGGGAAACGGGGAGCTGTTTTTT.

The V and J genes are TRBV2 and TRBJ1-2; TRBD1 is a possible D gene (5 bases). The V and J ends lost 3 bases and 8 bases respectively, with 13 bases between them. From germline, CDR1 is SNHLY and CDR2 FYNNEI. The CDR3 loop spans 13 amino acids. Here the CDR3 reads CASSEDKGWGYTF. The CDR3 region has the DNA TGTGCCAGCAGTGAGGACAAGGGCTGGGGCTACACCTTC.

This clonotype has a handful of counts. The rearrangement links TRBV29-1 to TRBJ1-2; D may be TRBD1 (5 bases). The V gene lost 3 bases and the J gene lost 3 bases, with 5 bases spanning the gap. CDR3 length: 11 amino acids. CDR1 SQVTM and CDR2 ANQGSEA come from the germline V gene. The DNA of the CDR3 is TGCAGCGTTGACAGGGACTATGGCTACACCTTC. Translating gives CSVDRDYGYTF.